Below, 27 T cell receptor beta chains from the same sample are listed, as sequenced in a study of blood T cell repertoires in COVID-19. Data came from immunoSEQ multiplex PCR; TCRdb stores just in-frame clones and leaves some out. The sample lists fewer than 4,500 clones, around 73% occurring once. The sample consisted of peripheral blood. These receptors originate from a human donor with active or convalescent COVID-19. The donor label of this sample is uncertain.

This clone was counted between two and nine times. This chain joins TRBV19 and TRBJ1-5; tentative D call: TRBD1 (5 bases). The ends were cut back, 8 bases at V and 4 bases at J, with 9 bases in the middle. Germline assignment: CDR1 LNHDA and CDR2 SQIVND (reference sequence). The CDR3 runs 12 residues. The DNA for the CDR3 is TGTGCCAGTGGGGCCCCTAATCAGCCCCAGCATTTT. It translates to CASGAPNQPQHF.

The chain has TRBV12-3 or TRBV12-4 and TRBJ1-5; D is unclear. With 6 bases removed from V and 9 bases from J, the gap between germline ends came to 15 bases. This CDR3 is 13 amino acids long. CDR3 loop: CASSHAGKRPQHF. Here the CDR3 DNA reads TGTGCCAGCAGCCACGCCGGGAAAAGGCCCCAGCATTTT.

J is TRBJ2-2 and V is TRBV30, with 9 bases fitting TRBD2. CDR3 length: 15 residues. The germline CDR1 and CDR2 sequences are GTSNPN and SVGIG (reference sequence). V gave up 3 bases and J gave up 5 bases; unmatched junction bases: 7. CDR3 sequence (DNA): TGTGCCTGGAGAGGGGATCTAGCGGGGACCGGGGAGCTGTTTTTT. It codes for CAWRGDLAGTGELFF.

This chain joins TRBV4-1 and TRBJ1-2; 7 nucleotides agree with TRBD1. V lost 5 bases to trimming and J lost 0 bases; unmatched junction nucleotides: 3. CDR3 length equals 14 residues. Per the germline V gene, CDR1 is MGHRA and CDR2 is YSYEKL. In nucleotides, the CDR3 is TGCGCCAGCAGCGGAGGGGGCGCTAACTATGGCTACACCTTC. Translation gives CASSGGGANYGYTF.

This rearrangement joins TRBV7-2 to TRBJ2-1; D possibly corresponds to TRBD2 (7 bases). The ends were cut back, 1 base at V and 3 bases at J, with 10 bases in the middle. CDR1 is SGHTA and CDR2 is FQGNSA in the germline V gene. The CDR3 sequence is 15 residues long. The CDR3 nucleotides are TGTGCCAGCAGCTTAGGGGGGGGGCTCTACAATGAGCAGTTCTTC. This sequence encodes CASSLGGGLYNEQFF.

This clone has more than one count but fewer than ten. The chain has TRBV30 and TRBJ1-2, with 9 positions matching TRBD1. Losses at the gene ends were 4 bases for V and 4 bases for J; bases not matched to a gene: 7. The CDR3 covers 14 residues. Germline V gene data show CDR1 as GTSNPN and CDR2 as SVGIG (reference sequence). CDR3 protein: CAWTVQGAGYGYTF. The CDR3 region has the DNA TGTGCCTGGACCGTACAGGGGGCGGGCTATGGCTACACCTTC.

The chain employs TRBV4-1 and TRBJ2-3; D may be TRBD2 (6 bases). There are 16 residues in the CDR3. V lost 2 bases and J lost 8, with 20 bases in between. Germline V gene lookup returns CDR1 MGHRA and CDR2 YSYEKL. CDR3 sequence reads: CASSQRTGVGQGTQYF. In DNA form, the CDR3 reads TGCGCCAGCAGCCAACGGACGGGGGTGGGGCAAGGTACGCAGTATTTT.

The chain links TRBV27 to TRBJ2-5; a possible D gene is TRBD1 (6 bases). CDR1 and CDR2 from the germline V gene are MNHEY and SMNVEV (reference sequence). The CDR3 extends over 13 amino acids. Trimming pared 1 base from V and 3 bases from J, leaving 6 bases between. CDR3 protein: CASSLWTEETQYF. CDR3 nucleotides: TGTGCCAGCAGTTTATGGACAGAAGAGACCCAGTACTTC.

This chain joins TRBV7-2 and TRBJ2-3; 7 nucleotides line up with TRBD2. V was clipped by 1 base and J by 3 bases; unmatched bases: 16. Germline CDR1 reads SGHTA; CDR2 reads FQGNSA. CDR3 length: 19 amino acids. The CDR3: CASSLGWASGDPATDTQYF. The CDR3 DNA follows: TGTGCCAGCAGCTTAGGATGGGCTAGCGGAGATCCAGCAACAGATACGCAGTATTTT.

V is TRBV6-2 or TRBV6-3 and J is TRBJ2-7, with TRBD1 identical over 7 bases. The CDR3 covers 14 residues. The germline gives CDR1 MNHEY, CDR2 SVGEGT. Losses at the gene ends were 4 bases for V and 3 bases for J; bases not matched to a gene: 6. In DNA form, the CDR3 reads TGTGCCAGCAGTTGGGGGACAGTTCTCTACGAGCAGTACTTC. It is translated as CASSWGTVLYEQYF.

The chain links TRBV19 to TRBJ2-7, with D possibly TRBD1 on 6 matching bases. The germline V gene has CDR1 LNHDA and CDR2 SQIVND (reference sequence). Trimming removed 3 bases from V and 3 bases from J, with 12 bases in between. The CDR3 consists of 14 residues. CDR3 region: CASSIATGFYEQYF. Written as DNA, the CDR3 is TGTGCCAGTAGTATCGCGACAGGCTTCTACGAGCAGTACTTC. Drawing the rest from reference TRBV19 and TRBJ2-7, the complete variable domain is DGGITQSPKYLFRKEGQNVTLSCEQNLNHDAMYWYRQDPGQGLRLIYYSQIVNDFQKGDIAEGYSVSREKKESFPLTVTSAQKNPTAFYLCASSIATGFYEQYFGPGTRLTVT.

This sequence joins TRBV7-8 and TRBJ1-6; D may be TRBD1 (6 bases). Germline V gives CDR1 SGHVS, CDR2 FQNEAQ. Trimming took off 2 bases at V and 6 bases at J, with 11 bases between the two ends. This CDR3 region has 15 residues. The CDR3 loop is CASSLLGTTNSPLHF. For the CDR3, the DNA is TGTGCCAGCAGCTTACTCGGGACAACTAATTCACCCCTCCACTTT. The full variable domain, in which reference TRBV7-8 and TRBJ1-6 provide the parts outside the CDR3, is GAGVSQSPRYKVAKRGQDVALRCDPISGHVSLFWYQQALGQGPEFLTYFQNEAQLDKSGLPSDRFFAERPEGSVSTLKIQRTQQEDSAVYLCASSLLGTTNSPLHFGNGTRLTVT.

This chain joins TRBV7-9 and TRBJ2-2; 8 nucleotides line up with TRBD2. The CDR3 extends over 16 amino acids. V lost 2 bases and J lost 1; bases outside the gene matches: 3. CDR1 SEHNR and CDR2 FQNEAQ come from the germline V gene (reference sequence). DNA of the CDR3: TGTGCCAGCAGCTTACGGGAGGGAGAGAACACCGGGGAGCTGTTTTTT. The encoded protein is CASSLREGENTGELFF.

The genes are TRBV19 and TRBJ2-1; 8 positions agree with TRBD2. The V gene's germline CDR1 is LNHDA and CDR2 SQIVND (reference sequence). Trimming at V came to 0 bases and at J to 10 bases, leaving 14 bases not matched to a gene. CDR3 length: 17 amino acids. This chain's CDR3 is CASSIDRASGPGLEQFF. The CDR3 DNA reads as TGTGCCAGTAGTATAGATCGGGCTAGCGGGCCCGGATTGGAGCAGTTCTTC.

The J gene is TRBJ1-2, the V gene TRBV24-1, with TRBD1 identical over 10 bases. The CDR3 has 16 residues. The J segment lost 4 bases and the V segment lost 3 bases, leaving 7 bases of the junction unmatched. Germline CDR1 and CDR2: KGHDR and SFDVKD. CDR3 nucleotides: TGTGCCACCAGTGATCCTAAGACAGGGGGCATCTATGGCTACACCTTC. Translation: CATSDPKTGGIYGYTF.

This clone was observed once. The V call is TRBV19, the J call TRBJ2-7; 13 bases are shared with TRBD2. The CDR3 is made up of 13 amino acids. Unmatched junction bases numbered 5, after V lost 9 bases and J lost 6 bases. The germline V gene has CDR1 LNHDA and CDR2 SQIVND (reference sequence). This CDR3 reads CASAGLAGVEQYF. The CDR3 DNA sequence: TGTGCCAGCGCCGGACTAGCGGGAGTCGAGCAGTACTTC.

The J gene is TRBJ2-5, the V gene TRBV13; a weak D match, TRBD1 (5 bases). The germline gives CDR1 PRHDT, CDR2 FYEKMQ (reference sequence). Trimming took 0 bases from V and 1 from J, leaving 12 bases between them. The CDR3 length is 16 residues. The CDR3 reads CASSLGAGWAQETQYF. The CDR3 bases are TGTGCCAGCAGCTTAGGGGCAGGGTGGGCCCAAGAGACCCAGTACTTC.

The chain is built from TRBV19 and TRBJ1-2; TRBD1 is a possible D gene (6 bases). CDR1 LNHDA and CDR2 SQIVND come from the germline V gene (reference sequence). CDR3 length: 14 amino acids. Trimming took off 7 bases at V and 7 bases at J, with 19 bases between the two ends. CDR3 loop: CASKPTDRPGGYTF. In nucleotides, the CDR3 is TGTGCCAGTAAACCCACTGACAGGCCCGGTGGCTACACCTTC.

The CDR3 DNA is TGTGCCAGCAGCGGGACTAGCGCCGGGGAGCTGTTTTTT. Protein sequence: CASSGTSAGELFF. The chain is built from TRBV5-5 and TRBJ2-2, with 10 nucleotides matching TRBD2. V shed 4 bases and J 6 bases; nucleotides not matched to a gene: 0. Germline CDR1 and CDR2: SGHKS and YYEKEE (reference sequence). The CDR3 length is 13 residues.

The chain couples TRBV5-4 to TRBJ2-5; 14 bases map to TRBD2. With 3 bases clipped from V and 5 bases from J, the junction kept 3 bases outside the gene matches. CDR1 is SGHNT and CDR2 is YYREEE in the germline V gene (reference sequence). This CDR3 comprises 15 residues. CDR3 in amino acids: CASSSGLAGGETQYF. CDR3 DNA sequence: TGTGCCAGCAGCTCCGGACTAGCGGGAGGCGAGACCCAGTACTTC.

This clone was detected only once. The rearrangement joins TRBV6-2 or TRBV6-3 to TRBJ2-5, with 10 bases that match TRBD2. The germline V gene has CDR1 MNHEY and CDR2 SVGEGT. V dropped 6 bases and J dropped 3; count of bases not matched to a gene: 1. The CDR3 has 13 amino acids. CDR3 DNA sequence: TGTGCCAGCAGCGGACTAGCGGAAGAGACCCAGTACTTC. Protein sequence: CASSGLAEETQYF.

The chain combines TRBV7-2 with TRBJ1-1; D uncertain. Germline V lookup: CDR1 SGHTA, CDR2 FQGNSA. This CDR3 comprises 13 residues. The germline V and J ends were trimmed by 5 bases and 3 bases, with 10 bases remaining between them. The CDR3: CASSLQDYTEAFF. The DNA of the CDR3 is TGTGCCAGCAGCCTCCAGGATTACACTGAAGCTTTCTTT. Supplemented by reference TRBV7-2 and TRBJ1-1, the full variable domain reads GAGVSQSPSNKVTEKGKDVELRCDPISGHTALYWYRQSLGQGLEFLIYFQGNSAPDKSGLPSDRFSAERTGGSVSTLTIQRTQQEDSAVYLCASSLQDYTEAFFGQGTRLTVV.

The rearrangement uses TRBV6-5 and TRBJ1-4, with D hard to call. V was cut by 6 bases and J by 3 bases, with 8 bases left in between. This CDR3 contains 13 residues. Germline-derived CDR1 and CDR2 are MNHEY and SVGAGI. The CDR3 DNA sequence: TGTGCCAGCAGGGGAGACGCTAATGAAAAACTGTTTTTT. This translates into CASRGDANEKLFF.

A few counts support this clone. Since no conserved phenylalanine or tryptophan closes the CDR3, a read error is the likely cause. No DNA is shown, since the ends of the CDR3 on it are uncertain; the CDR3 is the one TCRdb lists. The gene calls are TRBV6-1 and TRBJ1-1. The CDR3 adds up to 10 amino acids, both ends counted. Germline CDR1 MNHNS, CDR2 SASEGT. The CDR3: CASSESTPRP.

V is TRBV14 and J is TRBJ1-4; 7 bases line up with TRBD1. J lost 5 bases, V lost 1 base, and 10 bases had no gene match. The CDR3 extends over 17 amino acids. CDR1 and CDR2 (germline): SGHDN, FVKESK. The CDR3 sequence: CASSQVHLGQQNEKLFF. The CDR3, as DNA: TGTGCCAGCAGCCAAGTACATCTGGGACAGCAAAATGAAAAACTGTTTTTT.

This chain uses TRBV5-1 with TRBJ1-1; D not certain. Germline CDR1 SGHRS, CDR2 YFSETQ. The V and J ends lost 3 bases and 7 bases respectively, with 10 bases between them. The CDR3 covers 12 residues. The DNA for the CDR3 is TGCGCCAGCAGCTCACTAGGAGTTGAAGCTTTCTTT. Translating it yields CASSSLGVEAFF.

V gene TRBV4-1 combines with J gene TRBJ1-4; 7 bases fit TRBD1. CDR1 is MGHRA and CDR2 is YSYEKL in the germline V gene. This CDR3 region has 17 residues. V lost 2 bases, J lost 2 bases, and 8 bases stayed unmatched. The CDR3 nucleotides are TGCGCCAGCAGCCAACTACTATTACAGGGGACTAATGAAAAACTGTTTTTT. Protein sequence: CASSQLLLQGTNEKLFF.